These 9 T cell receptor beta chains were all obtained from the same sample, sequenced in a study of PD-1 blockade in mismatch repair-deficient tumors. Clones were read by immunoSEQ multiplex PCR, and TCRdb kept only the in-frame ones, dropping some. The table records roughly 32,000 clones, around 80% of them present only once. Specimen: PBMCs, collected 6 weeks after starting pembrolizumab. The origin of the receptors is an adult with mismatch repair-deficient cancer.

The table lists this clone with a count of one. In nucleotides, the CDR3 is TGCGCCAGCAGCCAAGATAGGAACAGGGCGAACACTGAAGCTTTCTTT. It encodes CASSQDRNRANTEAFF. The genes are TRBV4-1 and TRBJ1-1; weak D call: TRBD1 (6 bases). Trimming took 0 bases from V and 1 from J, leaving 12 bases between them. This CDR3 has 16 residues. Germline CDR1 MGHRA, CDR2 YSYEKL.

In its sample, this clone was seen a few times. J is TRBJ1-1 and V is TRBV7-3; unclear D gene. Germline V gene data show CDR1 as SGHTA and CDR2 as FQGTGA. V shed 5 bases and J shed 4 bases, with 11 bases lying between them. The CDR3 is 13 residues long. CDR3 sequence: CASSASWSTEAFF. The CDR3 DNA follows: TGTGCCAGCAGCGCCTCTTGGAGCACTGAAGCTTTCTTT. The full variable domain, its missing parts supplied by reference TRBV7-3 and TRBJ1-1, is GAGVSQTPSNKVTEKGKYVELRCDPISGHTALYWYRQSLGQGPEFLIYFQGTGAADDSGLPNDRFFAVRPEGSVSTLKIQRTERGDSAVYLCASSASWSTEAFFGQGTRLTVV.

The chain carries TRBV6-5 and TRBJ2-7; D might be TRBD2 (5 bases). V lost 10 bases, J lost 6 bases, and 16 bases lay in between. The CDR3 runs to 12 residues. Germline values: CDR1 MNHEY, CDR2 SVGAGI. The CDR3 reads CATGLRKGEQYF. CDR3 sequence (DNA): TGTGCCACCGGACTCCGGAAGGGCGAGCAGTACTTC.

J is TRBJ2-2 and V is TRBV9; D is possibly TRBD1 (5 bases). The V end was cut by 6 bases, the J end by 4 bases, with 16 bases between. CDR3 size: 15 residues. CDR1 is SGDLS and CDR2 is YYNGEE in the germline V gene. CDR3: CASNPAGSRTGELFF. CDR3 coding DNA: TGTGCCAGCAATCCGGCAGGGTCACGCACCGGGGAGCTGTTTTTT.

This chain connects TRBV7-3 to TRBJ2-6; 8 bases map to TRBD2. Germline V gene data show CDR1 as SGHTA and CDR2 as FQGTGA. This CDR3 has 17 residues. Trimming cost V 4 bases and J 2 bases; bases outside gene matches: 7. The CDR3 here is CASSWSGRGAGANVLTF. Written as DNA, the CDR3 is TGTGCCAGCAGCTGGAGCGGGAGAGGGGCTGGGGCCAACGTCCTGACTTTC.

The genes are TRBV29-1 and TRBJ1-1, with 9 bases fitting TRBD1. Germline values: CDR1 SQVTM, CDR2 ANQGSEA. The CDR3 runs to 13 residues. Germline trimming cut 3 bases from V and 7 bases from J; bases unmatched to any gene: 6. The CDR3 region is CSVESTGGGEAFF. CDR3 DNA: TGCAGCGTTGAGAGTACAGGGGGCGGTGAAGCTTTCTTT.

This clone turned up a few times. The chain employs TRBV19 and TRBJ2-7; TRBD1 matches 7 bases. Losses at the gene ends were 4 bases for V and 3 bases for J; bases not matched to a gene: 9. The germline CDR1 and CDR2 sequences are LNHDA and SQIVND (reference sequence). There are 15 residues in the CDR3. Here the CDR3 DNA reads TGTGCCAGTAGTAGCCCTAGGGGACAGTACTACGAGCAGTACTTC. Residues: CASSSPRGQYYEQYF.

The rearrangement joins TRBV6-1 to TRBJ2-2; 11 bases are shared with TRBD1. The CDR3 has 15 residues. Germline V gene data show CDR1 as MNHNS and CDR2 as SASEGT. V was clipped by 6 bases and J by 2 bases; unmatched bases: 2. The CDR3 loop reads CASRWTGGNTGELFF. CDR3 sequence (DNA): TGTGCCAGCAGATGGACAGGGGGCAACACCGGGGAGCTGTTTTTT.

The chain carries TRBV2 and TRBJ1-1, with D possibly being TRBD1 (5 bases). V gave up 5 bases and J gave up 6 bases, with 16 bases separating them. Germline V CDR1 and CDR2: SNHLY, FYNNEI. The CDR3 length is 14 residues. The DNA of the CDR3 is TGTGCCAGCAGTTCGGCCCCGGGGGACGCTGAAGCTTTCTTT. Translated: CASSSAPGDAEAFF. Drawing the rest from reference TRBV2 and TRBJ1-1, the complete variable domain is EPEVTQTPSHQVTQMGQEVILRCVPISNHLYFYWYRQILGQKVEFLVSFYNNEISEKSEIFDDQFSVERPDGSNFTLKIRSTKLEDSAMYFCASSSAPGDAEAFFGQGTRLTVV.